There are many counts of the clone carrying this T cell receptor beta chain. Antigen: not known. CDR1 and CDR2 (germline): KGHDR, SFDVKD. CDR3 length: 15 amino acids. The V end was cut by 3 bases, the J end by 1 base, with 11 bases between. These data are taken from a study of neurological immune-mediated disorders. Study findings and constraints: Because no CDR3 amino acid sequences were shared across subjects by expanded clones, private repertoires were suggested in all groups.

From 2 million PBMCs stored at -80 C, the unsorted libraries were generated. The cDNA was synthesized by 5'RACE incorporating 10-nucleotide random UMIs. TCRdb reanalysed the 5' RACE reads using MiXCR and keeps one entry per CDR3 protein. This table holds 20,000 or so distinct CDR3 sequences, around 15% found once. The chain carries TRBV24-1 and TRBJ1-1; no reliable D call. The material sequenced was PBMCs. The receptor was derived from a woman in her forties with HTLV-1-associated myelopathy (HAM/TSP). CDR3 amino acids: CATSDARGGNTEAFF. The CDR3 DNA reads as TGTGCCACCAGTGATGCCCGTGGAGGGAACACTGAAGCTTTCTTT.